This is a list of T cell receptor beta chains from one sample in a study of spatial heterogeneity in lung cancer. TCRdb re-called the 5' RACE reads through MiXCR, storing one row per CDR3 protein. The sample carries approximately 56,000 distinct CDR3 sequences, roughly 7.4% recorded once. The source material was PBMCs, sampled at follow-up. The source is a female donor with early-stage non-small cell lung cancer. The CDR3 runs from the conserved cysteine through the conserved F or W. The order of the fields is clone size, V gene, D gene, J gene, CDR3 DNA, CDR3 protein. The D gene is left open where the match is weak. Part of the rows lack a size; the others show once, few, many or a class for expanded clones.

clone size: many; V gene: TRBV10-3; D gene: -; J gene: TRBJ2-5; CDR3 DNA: TGTGCCATCAGTGAAAGTAACGGTGAGACCCAGTACTTC; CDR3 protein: CAISESNGETQYF
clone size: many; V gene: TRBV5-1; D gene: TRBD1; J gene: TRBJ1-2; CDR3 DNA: TGCGCCAGCAGCTTTGGACAGGCTACAAAGAACTATGGCTACACCTTC; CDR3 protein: CASSFGQATKNYGYTF
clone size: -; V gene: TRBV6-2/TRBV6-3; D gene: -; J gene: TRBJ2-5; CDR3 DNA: TGTGCCAGCAGTTCGGGGGCCCAGCGGACCCAGTACTTC; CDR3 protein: CASSSGAQRTQYF
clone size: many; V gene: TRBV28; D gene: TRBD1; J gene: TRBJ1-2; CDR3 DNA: TGTGCCAGCAGACCTGGTCTCACAGGGGCTCGCTACACCTTC; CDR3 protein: CASRPGLTGARYTF
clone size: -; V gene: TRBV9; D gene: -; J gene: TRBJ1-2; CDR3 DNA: TGTGCCAGCAGCGTAGGTCAGGGGAACTATGGCTACACCTTC; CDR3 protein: CASSVGQGNYGYTF
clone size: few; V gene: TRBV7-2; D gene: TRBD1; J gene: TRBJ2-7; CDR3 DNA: TGTGCCAGCAGCTTAGAGGGCCGAGGGGGCCCCTACGAGCAGTACTTC; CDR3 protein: CASSLEGRGGPYEQYF
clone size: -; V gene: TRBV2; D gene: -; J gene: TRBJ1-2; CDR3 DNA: TGTGCCAGCAGTTTACAGGACGGGGCTAACTATGGCTACACCTTC; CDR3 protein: CASSLQDGANYGYTF
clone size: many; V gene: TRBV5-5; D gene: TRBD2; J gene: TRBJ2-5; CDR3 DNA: TGTGCCAGCAGCTTGTTAGGTAGCGGGGAAGAGACCCAGTACTTC; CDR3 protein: CASSLLGSGEETQYF
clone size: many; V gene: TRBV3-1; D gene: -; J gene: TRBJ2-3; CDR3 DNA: TGTGCCAGCAGCCAAGGGATAGCGGAGGGGGATACGCAGTATTTT; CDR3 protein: CASSQGIAEGDTQYF
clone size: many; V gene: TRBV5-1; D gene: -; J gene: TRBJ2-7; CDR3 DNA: TGCGCCAGCAGCTTGGATGTCAGGGGCCACGAGCAGTACTTC; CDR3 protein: CASSLDVRGHEQYF
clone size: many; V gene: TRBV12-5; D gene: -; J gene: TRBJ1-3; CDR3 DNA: TGTGCTAGTGGTGTAGCTGGAAACACCATATATTTT; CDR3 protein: CASGVAGNTIYF
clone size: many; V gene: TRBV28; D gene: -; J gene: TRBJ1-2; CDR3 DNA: TGTGCCAGCAGTTTACAAGGCCAGAACTATGGCTACACCTTC; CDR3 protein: CASSLQGQNYGYTF
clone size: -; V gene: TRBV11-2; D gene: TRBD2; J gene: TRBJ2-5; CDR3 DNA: TGTGCCAGCAGCTTGGGTGGACTAGCGGGGGGCCAAGAGACCCAGTACTTC; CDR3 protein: CASSLGGLAGGQETQYF
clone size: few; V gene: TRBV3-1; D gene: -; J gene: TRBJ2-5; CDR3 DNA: TGTGCCAGCAGTCAAGCCACCGGTGGGGAAGAGACCCAGTACTTC; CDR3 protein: CASSQATGGEETQYF
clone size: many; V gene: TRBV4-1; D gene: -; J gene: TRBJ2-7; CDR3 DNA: TGCGCCAGCAGCCAACAGGGGGAGGGGGTTTACGAGCAGTACTTC; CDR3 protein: CASSQQGEGVYEQYF
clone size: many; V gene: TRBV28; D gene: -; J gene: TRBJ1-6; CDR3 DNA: TGTGCCAGCAGTTTATTGACCTCTTCACCCCTCCACTTT; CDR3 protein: CASSLLTSSPLHF
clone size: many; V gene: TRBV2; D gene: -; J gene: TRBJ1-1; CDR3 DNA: TGTGCCAGCACTAAGCTTGGGGAGGGTAAAGCTTTCTTT; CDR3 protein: CASTKLGEGKAFF
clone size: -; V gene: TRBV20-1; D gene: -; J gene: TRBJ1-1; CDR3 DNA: TGCAGTGCTAGCCCCCTCTTCCTACAGGCCCCTGAAGCTTTCTTT; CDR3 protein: CSASPLFLQAPEAFF
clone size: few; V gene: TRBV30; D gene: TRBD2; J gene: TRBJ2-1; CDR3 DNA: TGTGCCGGATTCCCTAGCGGGGTTGGAAATGAGCAGTTCTTC; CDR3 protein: CAGFPSGVGNEQFF
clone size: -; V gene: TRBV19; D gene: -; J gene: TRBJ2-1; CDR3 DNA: TGTGCCAATGGGGACCCTCCTAATGAGCAGTTCTTC; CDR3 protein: CANGDPPNEQFF
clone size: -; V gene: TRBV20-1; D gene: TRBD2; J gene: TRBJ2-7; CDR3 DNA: TGCAGTGCTAGAGTCGGACTAGCGGGGGACGAGCAGTACTTC; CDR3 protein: CSARVGLAGDEQYF
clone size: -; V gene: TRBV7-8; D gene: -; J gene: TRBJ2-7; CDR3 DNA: TGTACCAGCAGCTTAGGGCCGACTAGAGCCTACGAGCAGTACTTC; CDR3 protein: CTSSLGPTRAYEQYF
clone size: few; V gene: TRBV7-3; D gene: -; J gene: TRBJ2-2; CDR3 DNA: TGTGCCAGCAGCATAACATCCGGAAGGACCGGGGAGCTGTTTTTT; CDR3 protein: CASSITSGRTGELFF
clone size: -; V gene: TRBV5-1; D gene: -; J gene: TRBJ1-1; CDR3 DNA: TGCGCCAGCAGCTTGGGGCAGGGGTTTGATGCTTTCTTT; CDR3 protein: CASSLGQGFDAFF
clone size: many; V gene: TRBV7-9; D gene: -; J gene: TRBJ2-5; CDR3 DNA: TGTGCCAGCAGCCCTCGGGGCGGGACTGGAGAGGAGACCCAGTACTTC; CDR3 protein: CASSPRGGTGEETQYF
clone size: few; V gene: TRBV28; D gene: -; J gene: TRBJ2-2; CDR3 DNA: TGTGCCACCCCCGACACCTACACCGGGGAGCTGTTTTTT; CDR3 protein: CATPDTYTGELFF
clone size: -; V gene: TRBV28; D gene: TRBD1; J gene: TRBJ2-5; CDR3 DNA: TGTGCCAGCAGTCCCCAGCGGACAGGGGGGTACCAAGAGACCCAGTACTTC; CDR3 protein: CASSPQRTGGYQETQYF
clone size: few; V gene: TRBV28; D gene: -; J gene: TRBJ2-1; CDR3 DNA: TGTGCCAGCAGTTCATCGCAAAATGAGCAGTTCTTC; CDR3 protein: CASSSSQNEQFF
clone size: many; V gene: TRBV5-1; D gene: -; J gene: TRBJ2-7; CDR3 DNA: TGCGCCAGCAGCAATCCGGGTTCCACCTACGAGCAGTACTTC; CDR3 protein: CASSNPGSTYEQYF
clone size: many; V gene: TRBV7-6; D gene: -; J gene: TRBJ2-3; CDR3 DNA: TGTGCCAGCAGCCAAAAAGGGGGATTAGTAGATACGCAGTATTTT; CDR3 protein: CASSQKGGLVDTQYF
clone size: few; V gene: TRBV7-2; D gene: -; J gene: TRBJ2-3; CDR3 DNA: TGTGCCAGCAGCTTAGCACGGGAAACGCAGTATTTT; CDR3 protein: CASSLARETQYF
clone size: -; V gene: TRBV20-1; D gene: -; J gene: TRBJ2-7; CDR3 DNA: TGCAGTGCTAGACCCAACTACGAGCAGTACTTC; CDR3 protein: CSARPNYEQYF
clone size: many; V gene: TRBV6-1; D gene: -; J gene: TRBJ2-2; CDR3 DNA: TGTGCCACCGCTCCGGGATTGGGCACCGGGGAGCTGTTTTTT; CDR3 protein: CATAPGLGTGELFF
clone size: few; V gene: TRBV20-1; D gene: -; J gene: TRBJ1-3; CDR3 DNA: TGCAGTGCTAGAGAGACAGTCTCTGGAAACACCATATATTTT; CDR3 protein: CSARETVSGNTIYF
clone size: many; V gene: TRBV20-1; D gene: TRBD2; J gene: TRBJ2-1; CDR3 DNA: TGCAGTGCTAGGCGGGGGAGCTACAATGAGCAGTTCTTC; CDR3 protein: CSARRGSYNEQFF
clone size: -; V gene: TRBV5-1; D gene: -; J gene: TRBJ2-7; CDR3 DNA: TGCGCCAGCTGTGCGCTACAGGGTGAATACGAGCAGTACTTC; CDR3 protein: CASCALQGEYEQYF
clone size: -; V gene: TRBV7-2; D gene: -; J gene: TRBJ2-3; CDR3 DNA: TGTGCCAGCAGCTTGGATGAGCTGACGAGATATTTT; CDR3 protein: CASSLDELTRYF
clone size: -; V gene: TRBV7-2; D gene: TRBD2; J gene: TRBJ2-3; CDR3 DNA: TGTGCCAGCAGCTTCGACACTAGCGCCTACACAGATACGCAGTATTTT; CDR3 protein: CASSFDTSAYTDTQYF
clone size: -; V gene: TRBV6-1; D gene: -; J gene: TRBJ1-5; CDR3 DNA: TGTGCCAGCAACGGTAGCCATCAGCCCCAGCATTTT; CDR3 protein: CASNGSHQPQHF
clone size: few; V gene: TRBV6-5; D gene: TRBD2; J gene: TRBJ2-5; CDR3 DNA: TGTGCCAGCAGTTTGGGGGGGAGTTCCCAAGAGACCCAGTACTTC; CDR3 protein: CASSLGGSSQETQYF
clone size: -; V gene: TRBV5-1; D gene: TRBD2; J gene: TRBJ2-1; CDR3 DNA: TGCGCCAGCAGCTCGCCGGGACTAGCGGGAAATAATGAGCAGTTCTTC; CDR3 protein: CASSSPGLAGNNEQFF
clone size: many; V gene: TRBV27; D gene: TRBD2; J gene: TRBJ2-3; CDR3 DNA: TGTGCCAGCAGTTTCGTCTCGGGGGGGCCTTACGATACGCAGTATTTT; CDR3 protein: CASSFVSGGPYDTQYF
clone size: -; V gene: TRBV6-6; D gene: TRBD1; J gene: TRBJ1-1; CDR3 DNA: TGTGCCAGCAGTTACAGTGCAAGGGGGCCCACTGAAGCTTTCTTT; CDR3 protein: CASSYSARGPTEAFF
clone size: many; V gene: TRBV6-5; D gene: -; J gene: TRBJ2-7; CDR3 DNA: TGTGCCAGCAGCCCCGGGACACCCCCCTACGAGCAGTACTTC; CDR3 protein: CASSPGTPPYEQYF
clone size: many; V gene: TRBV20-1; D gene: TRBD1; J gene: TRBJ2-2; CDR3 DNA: TGCAGTGCTAGAGGACAGGGGAACACCGGGGAGCTGTTTTTT; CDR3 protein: CSARGQGNTGELFF
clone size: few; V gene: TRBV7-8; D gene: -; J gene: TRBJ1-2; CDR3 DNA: TGTGCCAGCAGCCCCCTCGTTCTAACCGCTGGCTACACCTTC; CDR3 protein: CASSPLVLTAGYTF
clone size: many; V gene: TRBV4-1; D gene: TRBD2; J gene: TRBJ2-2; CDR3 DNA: TGCGCCAGCAGACAAGTAGCGGGGCGGGGCACCGGGGAGCTGTTTTTT; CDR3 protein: CASRQVAGRGTGELFF
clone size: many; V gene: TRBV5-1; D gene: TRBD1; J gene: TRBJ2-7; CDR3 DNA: TGCGCCAGCAGCCCGGGACAGCTCTTCTACGAGCAGTACTTC; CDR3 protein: CASSPGQLFYEQYF
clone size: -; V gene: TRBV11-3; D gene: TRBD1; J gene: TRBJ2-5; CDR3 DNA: TGTGCCAGCAGCGCGGGACAGGGGGCAAGTGAGACCCAGTACTTC; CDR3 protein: CASSAGQGASETQYF
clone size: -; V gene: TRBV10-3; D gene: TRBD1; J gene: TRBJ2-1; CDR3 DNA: TGTGCCATCAGGGAGCGGACAGGGGGGACATACAATGAGCAGTTCTTC; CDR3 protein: CAIRERTGGTYNEQFF
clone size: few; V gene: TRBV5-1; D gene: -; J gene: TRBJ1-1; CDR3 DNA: TGCGCCAGCAGCTTGGACAGGCAGGATGAAGCTTTCTTT; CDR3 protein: CASSLDRQDEAFF
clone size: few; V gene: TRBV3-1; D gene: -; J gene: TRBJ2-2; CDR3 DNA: TGTGCCAGCAGCCAAGATTTGGACCGGGAGCTGTTTTTT; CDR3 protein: CASSQDLDRELFF
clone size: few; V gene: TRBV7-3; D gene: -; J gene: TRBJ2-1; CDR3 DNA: TGTGCCAGCAGCTTAAAGAGAAATGAGCAGTTCTTC; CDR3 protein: CASSLKRNEQFF
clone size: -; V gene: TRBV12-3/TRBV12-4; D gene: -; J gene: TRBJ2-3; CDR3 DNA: TGTGCCAGCAGTTTAGCGGACGCCCTAAATACGCAGTATTTT; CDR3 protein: CASSLADALNTQYF
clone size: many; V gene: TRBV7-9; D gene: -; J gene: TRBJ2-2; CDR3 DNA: TGTGCCAGCAGCTTATATGGGGACGGCGGGGAAGGGCCCGGGGAGCTGTTTTTT; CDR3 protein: CASSLYGDGGEGPGELFF